The count of the clone carrying this T cell receptor beta chain is one. Its antigen is unidentified. Trimming removed 2 bases at V and 1 base at J, with 21 bases between. The CDR3 is 19 residues long. The germline V gene encodes CDR1 MNHEY and CDR2 SVGEGT. The data stem from a study of Ad26.COV2.S vaccination and SARS-CoV-2 variants. Looking at the study overall: The donor participated in the COV1001 trial, in its Ad26.COV2.S arm. In the study, Ad26.COV2.S was injected intramuscularly once, or twice 56 days apart.

Treatment reported: approximately 18 received Ad26.COV2.S at low or high dose, single or two shots; about 5 received placebo; per-sample allocation not given. Repertoires come from day 63 after the first vaccine or placebo injection. Wuhan-strain SARS-CoV-2 spike was expressed by the Ad26 vector that made up the vaccine. Overall study results and limits: It was vaccine recipients, not placebo recipients, who had the higher spike-specific TCR breadth.

Data came from immunoSEQ multiplex PCR; TCRdb stores just in-frame clones and leaves some out. Of 300,000 to 350,000 clones in the sample, roughly 90% are singletons; the top ten hold under 6%. The material sequenced was peripheral blood, taken in a trial of Ad26.COV2.S vaccine versus placebo. V usage is TRBV6-2 or TRBV6-3 and J usage is TRBJ1-5; D might be TRBD1 (6 bases). The receptor's source is a person between 18 and 59 years old who received the Ad26.COV2.S COVID-19 vaccine or a placebo. In DNA, the CDR3 is TGTGCCAGCAGTTACGAGGGTGGTCGGGGGCAGCAAAGCAATCAGCCCCAGCATTTT. Amino acid sequence: CASSYEGGRGQQSNQPQHF.